The clone carrying this T cell receptor beta chain was detected a few times. Participants spanned ages about 18 to 95 years and resided in about two dozen US areas. Original handling: Reference gene primer amplification gave nucleated cell count estimates. The data were produced by immunoSEQ multiplex PCR, yet TCRdb's version contains in-frame clones alone and is incomplete. V, J and clone size are those of that table, while D and trimming were read from the DNA. The top ten clones hold about 5% of a sample with 300,000 to 400,000 clones, over 80% of them seen once. This sample is drawn from a study of blood T cell repertoires in COVID-19. The wider study: The samples span acute and convalescent COVID-19 from the United States, Italy and Spain. Sources were T cells, B-cell-depleted T cells, or PBMCs; the material itself was cDNA or gDNA.

The CDR3 is 13 amino acids. Germline loops: CDR1 SGHRS, CDR2 YFSETQ. Trimming took off 5 bases at V and 6 bases at J, with 14 bases between the two ends. The sequencing sample was made of PBMCs or T cells enriched from blood (not recorded which). The sequence was collected from a man younger than 45 who had recovered from COVID-19. The chain employs TRBV5-1 and TRBJ1-2; tentative D call: TRBD1 (5 bases). The chain's CDR3 is CASRPGFVDGYTF. CDR3 in DNA: TGCGCCAGCAGGCCAGGGTTTGTCGATGGCTACACCTTC.